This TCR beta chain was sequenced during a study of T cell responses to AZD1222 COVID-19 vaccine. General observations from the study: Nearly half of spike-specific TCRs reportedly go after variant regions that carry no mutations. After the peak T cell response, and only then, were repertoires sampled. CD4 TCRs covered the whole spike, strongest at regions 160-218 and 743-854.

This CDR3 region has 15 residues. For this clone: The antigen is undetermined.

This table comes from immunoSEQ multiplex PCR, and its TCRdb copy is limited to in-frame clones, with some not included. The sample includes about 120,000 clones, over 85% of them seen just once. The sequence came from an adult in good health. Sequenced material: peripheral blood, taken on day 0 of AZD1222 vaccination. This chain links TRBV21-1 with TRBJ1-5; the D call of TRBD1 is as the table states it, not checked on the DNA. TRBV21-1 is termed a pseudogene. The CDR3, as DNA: TGTGCCAGCAGCCCGTGGACAGAGCGAGATCAGCCCCAGCATTTT. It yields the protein CASSPWTERDQPQHF.